This T cell receptor (beta chain) originates from a study of cytomegalovirus exposure and HLA in healthy donors. Only in-frame clones appear in the TCRdb table, and some are missing; sequencing was by immunoSEQ multiplex PCR. Of 160,000 or so clones listed, 70% to 90% are singletons. The V end was cut by 8 bases, the J end by 10 bases, with 30 bases between. The CDR3 spans 18 residues. Germline CDR1 and CDR2: SGHAT and FQNNGV. This chain uses TRBV11-2 with TRBJ1-6; possibly TRBD1 for D (5 bases). The sequence came from a man younger than 45 in good health and CMV-seropositive. Sequences were obtained from PBMCs. CDR3 in DNA: TGTGCCAGCCCTGAAATAAAAGGGCGGGGACCCACAGGATCACCCCTCCACTTT. Translated, it gives CASPEIKGRGPTGSPLHF. Full variable domain (outside the CDR3, taken from reference TRBV11-2 and TRBJ1-6): EAGVAQSPRYKIIEKRQSVAFWCNPISGHATLYWYQQILGQGPKLLIQFQNNGVVDDSQLPKDRFSAERLKGVDSTLKIQPAKLEDSAVYLCASPEIKGRGPTGSPLHFGNGTRLTVT.